This record looks at one T cell receptor beta chain sequence and its context. Its antigen is as yet unknown. Germline lookup yields CDR1 MDHEN and CDR2 SYDVKM. Between the trimmed V and J ends, which lost 10 bases and 6 bases, there was a span of 21 bases. This CDR3 spans 15 amino acids. Graft material was processed, releasing intraepithelial and lamina propria lymphocytes. The repertoire was sequenced with immunoSEQ multiplex PCR; TCRdb's copy has only in-frame clones and lacks some. The sample consists of 15,000 or so clones, 65% to 80% of them appearing once. The data derive from a study of graft-versus-host responses after intestinal transplantation. At the level of the study: Multivisceral, liver-intestinal, or isolated intestinal grafts were transplanted into recipients. Regarding the study as a whole: Allograft graft-versus-host to host-versus-graft clonal ratios ran high in patients with graft-donor T cell macrochimerism. Among recipient marrow samples, GvH clones were found; some appeared first in ileum or blood.

The source material was ileum tissue, sampled 27 days after intestinal transplant. The TCR sequence derives from a human patient who received an intestinal transplant, so some T cells may come from the graft donor. The V call is TRBV28, the J call TRBJ1-4; D is undetermined. CDR3 nucleotides: TGTGCCACCAAGGCAATTACAGTGCGGGATGAAAAACTGTTTTTT. It translates to CATKAITVRDEKLFF.